This TCR beta chain derives from a study of blood T cell repertoires in COVID-19. Looking at the study overall: Sites in the United States, Italy and Spain provided acute and convalescent COVID-19 samples. The cDNA or gDNA used as material had been derived from T cells, B-cell-depleted T cells, or PBMCs.

Per the original methods: From reference gene primer amplification, estimates of nucleated cell counts were derived. Assay used: immunoSEQ multiplex PCR; TCRdb lists only in-frame clones, some missing. That table gives V, J and clone size, and the DNA gave D and trimming. The sample lists under 250,000 clones; about 86% were seen once. The V and J ends lost 4 bases and 0 bases, in that order; junction bases with no gene match: 8. CDR1 SGHKS and CDR2 YYEKEE come from the germline V gene (reference sequence). The CDR3 has 16 amino acids. The chain carries TRBV5-5 and TRBJ2-7, with 9 bases aligning to TRBD2. Input material: peripheral blood. This TCR was recovered from a man aged 45-65 years with active or convalescent COVID-19. CDR3 nucleotides: TGTGCCAGCAGCAGGGCCGATAGCGGGGGCTCCTACGAGCAGTACTTC. This encodes CASSRADSGGSYEQYF.